This section outlines one T cell receptor (beta chain) sequence together with its context. The CDR3 goes on 3 residues after the read ends, and that part is filled in from the germline J gene. The protocol was immunoSEQ multiplex PCR, while the TCRdb copy is restricted to in-frame clones and leaves out a portion. The ten top clones account for 12%, within a sample of tens of thousands of clones. This CDR3 has 12 residues. CDR1 and CDR2 (germline): SGHDT, YYEEEE. The data originate from a study of T cells in women clearing cervical HPV infection. This sequence was found in a woman between 18 and 75 years old with a cervical HPV16 infection that either progressed to CIN3+ or cleared (not recorded which). Sequences were obtained from blood buffy coat. V and J are TRBV5-6 and TRBJ1-2; D may be TRBD1 (5 bases). CDR3 DNA, as far as it was read: TGTGCCAGCAGCCAGGGTTCTTGGGGC. It specifies CASSQGSWG. The full CDR3 is CASSQGSWGYTF. Using reference TRBV5-6 and TRBJ1-2 for the parts outside the CDR3, the full variable domain is DAGVTQSPTHLIKTRGQQVTLRCSPKSGHDTVSWYQQALGQGPQFIFQYYEEEERQRGNFPDRFSGHQFPNYSSELNVNALLLGDSALYLCASSQGSWGYTFGSGTRLTVV.